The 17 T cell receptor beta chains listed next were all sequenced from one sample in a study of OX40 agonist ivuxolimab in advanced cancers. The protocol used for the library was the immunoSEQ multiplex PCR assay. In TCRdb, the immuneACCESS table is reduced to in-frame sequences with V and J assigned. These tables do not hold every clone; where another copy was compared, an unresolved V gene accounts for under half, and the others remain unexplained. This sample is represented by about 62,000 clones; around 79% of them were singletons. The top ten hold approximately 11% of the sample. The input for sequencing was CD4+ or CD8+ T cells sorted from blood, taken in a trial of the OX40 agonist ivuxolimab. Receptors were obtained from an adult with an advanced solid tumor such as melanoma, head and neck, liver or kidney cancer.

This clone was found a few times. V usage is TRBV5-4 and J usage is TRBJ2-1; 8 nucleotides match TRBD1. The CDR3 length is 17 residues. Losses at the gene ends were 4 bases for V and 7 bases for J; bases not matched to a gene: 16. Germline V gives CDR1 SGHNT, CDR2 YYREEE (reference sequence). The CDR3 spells CASSAGGMGGQVNEQFF. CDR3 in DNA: TGTGCCAGCAGCGCGGGCGGGATGGGGGGACAGGTGAATGAGCAGTTCTTC.

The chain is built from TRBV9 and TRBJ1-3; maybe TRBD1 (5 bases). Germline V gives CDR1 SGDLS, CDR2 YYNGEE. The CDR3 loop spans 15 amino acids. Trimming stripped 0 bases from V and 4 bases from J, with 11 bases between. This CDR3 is CASSVGRGSGNTIYF. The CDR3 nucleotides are TGTGCCAGCAGCGTAGGTAGGGGTTCAGGAAACACCATATATTTT.

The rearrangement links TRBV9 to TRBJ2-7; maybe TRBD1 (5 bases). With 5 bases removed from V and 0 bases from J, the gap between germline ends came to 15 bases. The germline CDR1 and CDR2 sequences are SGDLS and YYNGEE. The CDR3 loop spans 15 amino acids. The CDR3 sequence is CASSDSRGFSYEQYF. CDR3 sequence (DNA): TGTGCCAGCAGTGACTCAAGGGGATTCTCCTACGAGCAGTACTTC.

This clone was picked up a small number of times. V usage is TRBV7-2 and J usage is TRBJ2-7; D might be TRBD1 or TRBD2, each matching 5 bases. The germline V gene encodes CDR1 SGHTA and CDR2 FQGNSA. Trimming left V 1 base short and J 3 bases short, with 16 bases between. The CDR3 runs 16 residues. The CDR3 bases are TGTGCCAGCAGCTTAGGATCAGGTGGGGGATTCTACGAGCAGTACTTC. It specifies CASSLGSGGGFYEQYF.

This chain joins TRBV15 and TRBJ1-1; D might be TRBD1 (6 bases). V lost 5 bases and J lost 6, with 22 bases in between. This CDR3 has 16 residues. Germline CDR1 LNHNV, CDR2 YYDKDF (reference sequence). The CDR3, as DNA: TGTGCCACCAGCTCCCTAACAGGGTCCTCTTGGGCTGAAGCTTTCTTT. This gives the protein CATSSLTGSSWAEAFF.

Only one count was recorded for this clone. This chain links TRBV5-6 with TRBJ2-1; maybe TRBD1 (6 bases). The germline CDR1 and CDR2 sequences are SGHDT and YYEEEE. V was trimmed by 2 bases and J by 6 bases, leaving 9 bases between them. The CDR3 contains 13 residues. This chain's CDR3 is CASSLQGRNEQFF. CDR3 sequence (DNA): TGTGCCAGCAGCTTACAGGGACGCAATGAGCAGTTCTTC. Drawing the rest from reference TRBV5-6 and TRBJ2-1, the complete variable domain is DAGVTQSPTHLIKTRGQQVTLRCSPKSGHDTVSWYQQALGQGPQFIFQYYEEEERQRGNFPDRFSGHQFPNYSSELNVNALLLGDSALYLCASSLQGRNEQFFGPGTRLTVL.

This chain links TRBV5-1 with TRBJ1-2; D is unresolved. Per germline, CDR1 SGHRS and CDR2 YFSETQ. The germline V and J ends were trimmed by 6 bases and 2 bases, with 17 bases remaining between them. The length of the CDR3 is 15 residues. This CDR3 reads CASTPSPGDNYGYTF. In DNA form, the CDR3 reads TGCGCCAGCACGCCCTCTCCGGGTGACAACTATGGCTACACCTTC.

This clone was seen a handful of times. The CDR3 DNA reads as TGTGCCAGCAGCCCCCAGGGGGGAAGCACAGATACGCAGTATTTT. This codes for CASSPQGGSTDTQYF. V is TRBV5-6 and J is TRBJ2-3, with TRBD1 as a possible D gene (7 bases). CDR1 is SGHDT, CDR2 YYEEEE, per germline. The CDR3 has 15 residues. Trimming stripped 4 bases from V and 0 bases from J, with 12 bases between.

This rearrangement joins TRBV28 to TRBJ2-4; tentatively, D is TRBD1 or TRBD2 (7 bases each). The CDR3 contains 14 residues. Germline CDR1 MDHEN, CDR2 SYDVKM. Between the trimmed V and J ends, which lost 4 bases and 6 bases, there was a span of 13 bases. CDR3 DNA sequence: TGTGCCAGCAGTTCAGCGGGACAGCTAAACATTCAGTACTTC. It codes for CASSSAGQLNIQYF.

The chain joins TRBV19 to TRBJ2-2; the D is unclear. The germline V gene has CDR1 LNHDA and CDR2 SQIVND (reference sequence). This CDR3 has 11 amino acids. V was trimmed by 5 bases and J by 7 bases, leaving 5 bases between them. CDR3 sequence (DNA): TGTGCCAGTAGTTTGTTCGGGGAGCTGTTTTTT. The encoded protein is CASSLFGELFF.

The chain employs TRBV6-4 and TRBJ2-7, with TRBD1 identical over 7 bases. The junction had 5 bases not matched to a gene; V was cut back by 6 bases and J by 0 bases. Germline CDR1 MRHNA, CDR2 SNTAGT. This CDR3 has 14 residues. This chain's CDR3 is CASRPRDSSYEQYF. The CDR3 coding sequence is TGTGCCAGCAGACCCCGGGACAGCTCCTACGAGCAGTACTTC.

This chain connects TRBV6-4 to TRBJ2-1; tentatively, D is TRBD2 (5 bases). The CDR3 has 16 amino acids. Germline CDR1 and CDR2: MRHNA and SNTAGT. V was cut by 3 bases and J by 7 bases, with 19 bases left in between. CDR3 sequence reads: CASSDRGGGSTNEQFF. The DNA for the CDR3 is TGTGCCAGCAGTGATCGCGGAGGAGGTTCCACTAATGAGCAGTTCTTC.

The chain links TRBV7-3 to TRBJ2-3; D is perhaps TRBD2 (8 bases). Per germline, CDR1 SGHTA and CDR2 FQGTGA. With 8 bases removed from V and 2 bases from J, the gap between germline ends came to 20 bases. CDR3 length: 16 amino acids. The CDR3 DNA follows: TGTGCCAGCCAGGGGGACAGCGGGGGATTCACAGATACGCAGTATTTT. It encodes CASQGDSGGFTDTQYF.

The CDR3 loop is CASSLDHNQPQHF. In nucleotides, the CDR3 is TGTGCCAGCAGTTTGGATCACAATCAGCCCCAGCATTTT. The J gene is TRBJ1-5, the V gene TRBV28; D is unclear. The CDR3 runs 13 residues. CDR1 is MDHEN and CDR2 is SYDVKM in the germline V gene. Between the trimmed V and J ends, which lost 3 bases and 3 bases, there was a span of 6 bases.

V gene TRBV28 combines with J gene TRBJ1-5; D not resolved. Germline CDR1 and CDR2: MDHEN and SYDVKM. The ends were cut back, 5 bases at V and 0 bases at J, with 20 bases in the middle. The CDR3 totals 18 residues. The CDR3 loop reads CASSLRAFTAYSNQPQHF. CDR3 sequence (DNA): TGTGCCAGCAGTCTTCGGGCCTTCACGGCCTATAGCAATCAGCCCCAGCATTTT. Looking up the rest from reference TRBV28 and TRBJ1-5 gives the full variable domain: DVKVTQSSRYLVKRTGEKVFLECVQDMDHENMFWYRQDPGLGLRLIYFSYDVKMKEKGDIPEGYSVSREKKERFSLILESASTNQTSMYLCASSLRAFTAYSNQPQHFGDGTRLSIL.

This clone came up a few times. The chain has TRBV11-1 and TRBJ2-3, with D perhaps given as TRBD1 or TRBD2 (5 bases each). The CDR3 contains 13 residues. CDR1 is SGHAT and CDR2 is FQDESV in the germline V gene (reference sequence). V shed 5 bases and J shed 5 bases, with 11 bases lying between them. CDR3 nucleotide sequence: TGTGCCAGCAGCCTGGGGACGCTAGATACGCAGTATTTT. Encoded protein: CASSLGTLDTQYF.

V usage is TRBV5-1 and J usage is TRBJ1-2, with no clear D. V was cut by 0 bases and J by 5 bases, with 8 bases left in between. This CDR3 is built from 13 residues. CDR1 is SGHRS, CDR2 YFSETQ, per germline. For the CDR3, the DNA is TGCGCCAGCAGCTTGGCCGCCCCGTATGGCTACACCTTC. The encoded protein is CASSLAAPYGYTF.